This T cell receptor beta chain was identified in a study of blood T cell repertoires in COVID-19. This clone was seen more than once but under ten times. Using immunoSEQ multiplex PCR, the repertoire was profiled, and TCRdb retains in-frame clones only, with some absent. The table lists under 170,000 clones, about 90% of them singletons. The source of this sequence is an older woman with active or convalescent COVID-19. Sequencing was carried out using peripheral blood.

CDR3 DNA sequence: TGTGCCAGCAGCCAACGGAGAAGTGGAGCACCCCTCCACTTT. Protein product: CASSQRRSGAPLHF. This chain links TRBV7-2 with TRBJ1-6; D call uncertain. The V end was cut by 5 bases, the J end by 11 bases, with 16 bases between. Germline CDR1 reads SGHTA; CDR2 reads FQGNSA. The CDR3 runs to 14 residues. Full variable domain (rest looked up from reference TRBV7-2 and TRBJ1-6): GAGVSQSPSNKVTEKGKDVELRCDPISGHTALYWYRQSLGQGLEFLIYFQGNSAPDKSGLPSDRFSAERTGGSVSTLTIQRTQQEDSAVYLCASSQRRSGAPLHFGNGTRLTVT.